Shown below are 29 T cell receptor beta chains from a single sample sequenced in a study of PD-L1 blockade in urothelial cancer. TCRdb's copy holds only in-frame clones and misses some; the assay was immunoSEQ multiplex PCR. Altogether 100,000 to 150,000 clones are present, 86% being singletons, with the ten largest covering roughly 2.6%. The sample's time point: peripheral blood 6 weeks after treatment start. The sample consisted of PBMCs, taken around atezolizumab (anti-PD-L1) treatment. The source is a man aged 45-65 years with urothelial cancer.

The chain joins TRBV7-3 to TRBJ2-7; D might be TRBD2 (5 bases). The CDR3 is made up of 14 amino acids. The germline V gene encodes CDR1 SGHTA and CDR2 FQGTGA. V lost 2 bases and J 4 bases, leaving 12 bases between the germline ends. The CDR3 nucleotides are TGTGCCAGCAGCTTATGGTCAGGCGGGTACGAGCAGTACTTC. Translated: CASSLWSGGYEQYF.

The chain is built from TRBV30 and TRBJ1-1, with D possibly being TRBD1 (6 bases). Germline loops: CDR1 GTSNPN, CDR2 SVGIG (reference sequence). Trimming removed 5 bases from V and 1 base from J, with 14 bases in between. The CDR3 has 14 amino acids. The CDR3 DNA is TGTGCCTGGGGTCCCGGGACACCGAACACTGAAGCTTTCTTT. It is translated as CAWGPGTPNTEAFF. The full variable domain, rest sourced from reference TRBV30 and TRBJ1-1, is SQTIHQWPATLVQPVGSPLSLECTVEGTSNPNLYWYRQAAGRGLQLLFYSVGIGQISSEVPQNLSASRPQDRQFILSSKKLLLSDSGFYLCAWGPGTPNTEAFFGQGTRLTVV.

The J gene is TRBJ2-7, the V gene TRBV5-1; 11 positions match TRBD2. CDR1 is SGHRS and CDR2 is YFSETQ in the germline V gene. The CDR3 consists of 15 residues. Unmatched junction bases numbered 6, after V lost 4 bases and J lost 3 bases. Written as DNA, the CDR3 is TGCGCCAGCAGCACGGGACTAGCGGATTACTACGAGCAGTACTTC. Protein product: CASSTGLADYYEQYF.

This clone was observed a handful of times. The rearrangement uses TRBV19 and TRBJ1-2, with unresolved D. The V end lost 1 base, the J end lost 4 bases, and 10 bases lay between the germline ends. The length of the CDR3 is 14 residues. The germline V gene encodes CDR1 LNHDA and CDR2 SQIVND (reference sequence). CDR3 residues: CASSIAVVGYGYTF. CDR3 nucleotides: TGTGCCAGTAGTATAGCCGTGGTCGGCTATGGCTACACCTTC.

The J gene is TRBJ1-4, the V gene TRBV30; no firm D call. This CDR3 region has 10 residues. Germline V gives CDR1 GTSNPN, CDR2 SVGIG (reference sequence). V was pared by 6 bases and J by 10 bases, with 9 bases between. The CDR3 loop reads CACMRGKLFF. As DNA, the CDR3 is TGTGCCTGTATGCGAGGAAAACTGTTTTTT.

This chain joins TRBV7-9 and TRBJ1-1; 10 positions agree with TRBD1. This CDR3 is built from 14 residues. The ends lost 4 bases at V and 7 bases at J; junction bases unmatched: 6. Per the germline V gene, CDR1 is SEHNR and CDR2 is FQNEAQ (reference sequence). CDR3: CASSSGTGAIEAFF. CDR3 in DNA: TGTGCCAGCAGCTCCGGGACAGGGGCAATTGAAGCTTTCTTT. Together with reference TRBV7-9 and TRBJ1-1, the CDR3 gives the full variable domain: DTGVSQNPRHKITKRGQNVTFRCDPISEHNRLYWYRQTLGQGPEFLTYFQNEAQLEKSRLLSDRFSAERPKGSFSTLEIQRTEQGDSAMYLCASSSGTGAIEAFFGQGTRLTVV.

CDR3 loop: CASRNSGTGGYEQYF. CDR3 bases: TGTGCCAGCAGAAACTCCGGGACAGGGGGCTACGAGCAGTACTTC. The chain uses TRBV11-2 and TRBJ2-7; 11 nucleotides match TRBD1. The germline CDR1 and CDR2 sequences are SGHAT and FQNNGV. The ends lost 6 bases at V and 3 bases at J; junction bases unmatched: 7. The CDR3 extends over 15 amino acids.

CDR3 amino acids: CAWSPQGVKAFF. Here the CDR3 DNA reads TGTGCCTGGAGTCCCCAAGGGGTGAAAGCTTTCTTT. The chain uses TRBV30 and TRBJ1-1, with D tentatively TRBD1 (5 bases). There are 12 residues in the CDR3. Trimming shortened V by 2 bases and J by 9 bases, and 13 bases separated the two germline ends. CDR1 GTSNPN and CDR2 SVGIG come from the germline V gene (reference sequence).

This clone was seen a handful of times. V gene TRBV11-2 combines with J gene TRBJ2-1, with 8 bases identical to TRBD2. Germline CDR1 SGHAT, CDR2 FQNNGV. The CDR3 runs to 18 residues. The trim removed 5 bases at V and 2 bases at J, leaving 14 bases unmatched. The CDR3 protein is CASSRYVGAGGTYNEQFF. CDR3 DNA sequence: TGTGCCAGCAGCCGGTACGTAGGCGCGGGAGGAACCTACAATGAGCAGTTCTTC.

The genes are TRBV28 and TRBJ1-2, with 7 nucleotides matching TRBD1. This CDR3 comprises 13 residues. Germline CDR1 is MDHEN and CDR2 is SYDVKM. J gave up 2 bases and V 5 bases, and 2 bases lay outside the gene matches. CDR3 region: CASSRQGNYGYTF. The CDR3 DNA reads TGTGCCAGCAGTAGACAGGGAAACTATGGCTACACCTTC.

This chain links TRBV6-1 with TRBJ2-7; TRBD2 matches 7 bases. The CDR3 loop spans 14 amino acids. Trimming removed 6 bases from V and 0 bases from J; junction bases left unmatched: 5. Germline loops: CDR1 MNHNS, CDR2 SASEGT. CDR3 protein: CASRGTGGSYEQYF. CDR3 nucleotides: TGTGCCAGCAGGGGGACGGGAGGCTCCTACGAGCAGTACTTC.

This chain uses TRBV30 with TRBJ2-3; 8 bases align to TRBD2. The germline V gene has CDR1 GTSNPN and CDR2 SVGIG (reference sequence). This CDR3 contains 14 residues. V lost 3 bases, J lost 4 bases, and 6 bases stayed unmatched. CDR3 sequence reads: CAWRVSSGSDTQYF. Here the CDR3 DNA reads TGTGCCTGGAGGGTCTCTAGCGGGTCAGATACGCAGTATTTT.

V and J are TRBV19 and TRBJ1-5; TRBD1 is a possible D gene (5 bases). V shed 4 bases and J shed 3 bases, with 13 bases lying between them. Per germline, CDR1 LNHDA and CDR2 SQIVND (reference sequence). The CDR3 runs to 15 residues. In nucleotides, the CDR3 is TGTGCCAGTAGTACCGGGGGACCGGCCAATCAGCCCCAGCATTTT. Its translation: CASSTGGPANQPQHF.

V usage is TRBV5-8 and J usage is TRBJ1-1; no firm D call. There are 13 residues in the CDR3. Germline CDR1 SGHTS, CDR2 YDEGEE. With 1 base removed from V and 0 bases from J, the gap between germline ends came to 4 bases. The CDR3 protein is CASSLSMNTEAFF. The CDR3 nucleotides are TGTGCCAGCAGCTTGTCAATGAACACTGAAGCTTTCTTT.

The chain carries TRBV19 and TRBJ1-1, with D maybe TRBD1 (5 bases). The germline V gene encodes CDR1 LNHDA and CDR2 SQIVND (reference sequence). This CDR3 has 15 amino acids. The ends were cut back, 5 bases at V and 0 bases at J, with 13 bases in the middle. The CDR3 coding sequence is TGTGCCAGTAGTCCCCGGCGGGGACTGAACACTGAAGCTTTCTTT. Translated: CASSPRRGLNTEAFF.

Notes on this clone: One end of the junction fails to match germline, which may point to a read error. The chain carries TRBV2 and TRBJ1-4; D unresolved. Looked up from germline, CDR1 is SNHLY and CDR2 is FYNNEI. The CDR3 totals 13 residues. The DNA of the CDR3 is TGTGCAAGCAGAGAGGGTGTGGGTGAAAAACTGTTTTTT. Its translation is CASREGVGEKLFF.

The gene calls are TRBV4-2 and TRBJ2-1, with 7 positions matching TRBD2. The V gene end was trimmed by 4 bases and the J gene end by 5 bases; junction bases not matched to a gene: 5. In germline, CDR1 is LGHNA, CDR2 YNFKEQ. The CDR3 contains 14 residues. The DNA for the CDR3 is TGTGCCAGCAGCCGAGGGACTACGCACAATGAGCAGTTCTTC. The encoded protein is CASSRGTTHNEQFF.

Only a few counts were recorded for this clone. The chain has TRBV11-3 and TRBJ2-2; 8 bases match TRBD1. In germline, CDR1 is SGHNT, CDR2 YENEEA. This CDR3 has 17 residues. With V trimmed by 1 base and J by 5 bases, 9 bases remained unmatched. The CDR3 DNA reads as TGTGCCAGCAGCTTAGCCCTCGACAGGGGTGGAACCGGGGAGCTGTTTTTT. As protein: CASSLALDRGGTGELFF.

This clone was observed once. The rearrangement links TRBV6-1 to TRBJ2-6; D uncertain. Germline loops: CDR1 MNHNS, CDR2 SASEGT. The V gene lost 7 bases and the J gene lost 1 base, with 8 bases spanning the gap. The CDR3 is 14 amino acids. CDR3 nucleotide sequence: TGTGCCAGCATCCCGAGGTCTGGGGCCAACGTCCTGACTTTC. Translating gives CASIPRSGANVLTF.

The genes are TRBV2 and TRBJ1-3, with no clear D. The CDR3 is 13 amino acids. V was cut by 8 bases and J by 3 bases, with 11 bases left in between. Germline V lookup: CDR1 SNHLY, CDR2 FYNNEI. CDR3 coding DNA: TGTGCCAGCCCTGGGGAGGATGGAAACACCATATATTTT. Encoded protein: CASPGEDGNTIYF. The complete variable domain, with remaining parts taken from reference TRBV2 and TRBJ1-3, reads EPEVTQTPSHQVTQMGQEVILRCVPISNHLYFYWYRQILGQKVEFLVSFYNNEISEKSEIFDDQFSVERPDGSNFTLKIRSTKLEDSAMYFCASPGEDGNTIYFGEGSWLTVV.

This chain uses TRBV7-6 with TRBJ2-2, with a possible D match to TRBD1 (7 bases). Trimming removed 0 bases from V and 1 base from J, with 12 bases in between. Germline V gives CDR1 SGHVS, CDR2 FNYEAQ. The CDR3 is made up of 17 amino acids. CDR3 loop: CASSLAPGGMNTGELFF. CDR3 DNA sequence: TGTGCCAGCAGCTTAGCGCCAGGGGGGATGAACACCGGGGAGCTGTTTTTT. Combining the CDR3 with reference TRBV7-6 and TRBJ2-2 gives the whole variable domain GAGVSQSPRYKVTKRGQDVALRCDPISGHVSLYWYRQALGQGPEFLTYFNYEAQQDKSGLPNDRFSAERPEGSISTLTIQRTEQRDSAMYRCASSLAPGGMNTGELFFGEGSRLTVL.

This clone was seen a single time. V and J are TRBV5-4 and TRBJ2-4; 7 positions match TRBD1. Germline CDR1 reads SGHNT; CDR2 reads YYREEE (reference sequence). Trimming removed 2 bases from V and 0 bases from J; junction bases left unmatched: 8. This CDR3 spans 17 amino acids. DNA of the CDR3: TGTGCCAGCAGCTTAACAGGGGAAGGGATAGCCAAAAACATTCAGTACTTC. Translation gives CASSLTGEGIAKNIQYF.

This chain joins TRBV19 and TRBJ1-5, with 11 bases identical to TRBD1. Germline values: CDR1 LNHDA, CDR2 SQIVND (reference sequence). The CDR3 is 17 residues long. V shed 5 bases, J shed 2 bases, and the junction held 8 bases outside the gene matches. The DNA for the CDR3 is TGTGCCAGTAGTGAGTCCCGGGACAGGGGGGGCAATCAGCCCCAGCATTTT. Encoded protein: CASSESRDRGGNQPQHF.

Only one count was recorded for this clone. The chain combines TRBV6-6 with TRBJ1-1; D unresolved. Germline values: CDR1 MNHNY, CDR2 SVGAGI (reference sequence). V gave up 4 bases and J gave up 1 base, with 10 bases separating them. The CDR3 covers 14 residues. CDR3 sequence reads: CASSLPGGNTEAFF. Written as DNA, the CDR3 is TGTGCCAGCAGTTTACCCGGAGGGAACACTGAAGCTTTCTTT.

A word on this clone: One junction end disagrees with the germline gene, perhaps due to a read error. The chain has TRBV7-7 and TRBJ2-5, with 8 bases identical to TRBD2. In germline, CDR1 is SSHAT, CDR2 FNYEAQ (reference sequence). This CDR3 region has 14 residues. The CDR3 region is CASSPRGGEETQYF. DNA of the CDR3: TGTGCTAGCAGCCCTCGGGGGGGAGAAGAGACCCAGTACTTC.

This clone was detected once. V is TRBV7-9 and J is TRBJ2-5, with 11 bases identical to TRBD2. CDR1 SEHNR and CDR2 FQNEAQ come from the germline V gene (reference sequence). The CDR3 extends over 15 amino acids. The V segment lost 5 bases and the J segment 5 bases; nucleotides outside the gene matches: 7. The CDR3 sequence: CASSRSGRADETQYF. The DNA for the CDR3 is TGTGCCAGCAGCCGTAGCGGGAGGGCCGATGAGACCCAGTACTTC.

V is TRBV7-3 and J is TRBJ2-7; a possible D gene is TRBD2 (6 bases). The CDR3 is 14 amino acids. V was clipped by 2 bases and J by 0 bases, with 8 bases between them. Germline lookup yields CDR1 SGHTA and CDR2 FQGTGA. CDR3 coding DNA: TGTGCCAGCAGCTTAGGAGGGGACTCCTACGAGCAGTACTTC. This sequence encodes CASSLGGDSYEQYF.

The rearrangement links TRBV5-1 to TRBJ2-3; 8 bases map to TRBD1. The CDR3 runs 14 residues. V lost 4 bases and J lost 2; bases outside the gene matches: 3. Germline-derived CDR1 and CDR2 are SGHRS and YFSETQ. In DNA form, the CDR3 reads TGCGCCAGCAGCCCGGGACAGGACACAGATACGCAGTATTTT. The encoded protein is CASSPGQDTDTQYF. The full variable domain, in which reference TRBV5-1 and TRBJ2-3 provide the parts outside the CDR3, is KAGVTQTPRYLIKTRGQQVTLSCSPISGHRSVSWYQQTPGQGLQFLFEYFSETQRNKGNFPGRFSGRQFSNSRSEMNVSTLELGDSALYLCASSPGQDTDTQYFGPGTRLTVL.

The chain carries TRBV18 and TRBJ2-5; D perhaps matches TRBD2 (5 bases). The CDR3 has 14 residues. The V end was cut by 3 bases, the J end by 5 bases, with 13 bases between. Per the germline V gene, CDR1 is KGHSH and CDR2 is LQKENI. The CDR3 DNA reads TGTGCCAGCTCACCGAATAGCGTTCAGGAGACCCAGTACTTC. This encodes CASSPNSVQETQYF.